This entry concerns a single T cell receptor beta chain. In the original workflow: Estimates of nucleated cell counts were drawn from the amplification of reference gene primers. Data came from immunoSEQ multiplex PCR; TCRdb stores just in-frame clones and leaves some out. For V, J and clone size, that table is used; D and trimming come from the DNA. The sample carries 100,000 to 140,000 clones, roughly 83% recorded once. The source of the sample is a study of blood T cell repertoires in COVID-19. As for the study in general: Whether acute or convalescent, the COVID-19 samples came from the United States, Italy and Spain. The cDNA or gDNA used as material had been derived from T cells, B-cell-depleted T cells, or PBMCs.

The sample consisted of peripheral blood. The source is a human donor in a cohort sampled during active COVID-19.

CDR3 loop: CASSLTSGRRNEQFF. The DNA for the CDR3 is TGTGCCAGCAGCCTGACTAGCGGGAGGAGGAATGAGCAGTTCTTC. V and J are TRBV3-1 (or the pseudogene TRBV3-2) and TRBJ2-1, with TRBD2 identical over 13 bases. The V and J ends lost 4 bases and 7 bases, in that order; junction bases with no gene match: 4. CDR1 is LGHDT, CDR2 YNNKEL, per germline (reference sequence). The CDR3 spans 15 residues.